This T cell receptor (beta chain) originates from a study of regulatory T cells in long-lasting Graves disease. Arm-PCR of CDR3 regions and iRepertoire HTBI primers were the basis on which TCR beta libraries were built. One entry per CDR3 protein results from TCRdb running MiXCR on the multiplex PCR reads. Among roughly 420,000 distinct CDR3 sequences listed, about 15% were seen once. The time point was: newly diagnosed GD, antithyroid drugs for less than 3 months. PBMC RNA was the source of the TCR library. EDTA tubes collected nine milliliters of peripheral blood. Trimming left V 0 bases short and J 1 base short, with 16 bases between. The CDR3 has 17 amino acids. CDR1 DFQATT and CDR2 SNEGSKA come from the germline V gene (reference sequence). The sample was also linked to a second study, of T cells in Graves' hyperthyroidism and ophthalmopathy. Per that study: Ophthalmopathy cases were set apart from stable hyperthyroidism by a 13 V-J model.

Sample: peripheral blood mononuclear cells (PBMCs), taken at new diagnosis, from a patient treated with antithyroid drugs. This sequence originates from a woman in her twenties or thirties with Graves disease. The chain has TRBV20-1 and TRBJ1-5, with D tentatively TRBD1 (5 bases). CDR3: CSARDQFWGESNQPQHF. The CDR3 DNA reads TGCAGTGCTAGAGATCAGTTCTGGGGGGAAAGCAATCAGCCCCAGCATTTT.